The clone carrying this TCR beta chain has a handful of counts. No antigen is known for it. Trimming removed 7 bases from V and 7 bases from J; junction bases left unmatched: 13. The germline V gene has CDR1 DFQATT and CDR2 SNEGSKA (reference sequence). This CDR3 is 14 amino acids long. The unsorted libraries had their origin in 2 million PBMCs stored at -80 C. This entry comes from a study of neurological immune-mediated disorders. Study in general: Secondary progressive cases numbered 3 among the 35 or so multiple sclerosis patients, while the other 31 were relapsing-remitting.

Overall study findings and caveats: Falling below healthy controls, multiple sclerosis showed the least TCR clonal expansion, while HTLV-1-associated myelopathy showed the most.

TCRdb recomputed calls from the 5' RACE reads with MiXCR, one row per CDR3 protein. The sample gives some 65,000 distinct CDR3 sequences, 4.1% of which show up once; more than 2.5% is in the top ten. The chain uses TRBV20-1 and TRBJ2-5; TRBD1 agrees at 9 bases. The sequence derives from a man in his fifties or sixties with multiple sclerosis. What was sequenced was PBMCs. CDR3 DNA: TGCAGTGTGGGACCCGACAGGGGGTACGGGACCCAGTACTTC. Translated: CSVGPDRGYGTQYF.